The clone carrying this T cell receptor beta chain has a handful of counts. This specimen belongs to a study of T-cell reconstitution after alpha-beta-depleted transplantation in children. For TCRbeta, the library was prepared with unique molecular identifiers. TCRdb reanalysed the PCR reads using MiXCR and keeps one entry per CDR3 protein. The data show 200,000 to 300,000 distinct CDR3 sequences, more than 10% seen once. This CDR3 spans 17 amino acids. Germline V gene sequence: CDR1 SGHVS, CDR2 FQNEAQ. Trimming shortened V by 1 base and J by 3 bases, and 19 bases separated the two germline ends. The specimen comprised PBMCs from the stem cell graft donor, sampled from the stem cell graft. The source of this sequence is a human donor who donated a stem cell graft to a child with acute lymphoblastic leukemia. The chain couples TRBV7-8 to TRBJ2-7; TRBD2 might be the D (5 bases). CDR3 loop: CASSLGFRGPPFYEQYF. The CDR3 DNA sequence: TGTGCCAGCAGCTTAGGATTTCGGGGTCCCCCTTTCTACGAGCAGTACTTC.